This T cell receptor (beta chain) derives from a study of T-cell reconstitution after alpha-beta-depleted transplantation in children. The length of the CDR3 is 15 residues. The V gene lost 6 bases and the J gene lost 7 bases, with 19 bases spanning the gap. TCRbeta library construction was performed incorporating unique molecular identifiers. Each CDR3 protein is one row after TCRdb ran MiXCR on the PCR reads. The sample carries some 500,000 distinct CDR3 sequences, approximately 20% recorded once. This clonotype has ten or more counts. This TCR came from a human donor who donated a stem cell graft to a child with acute lymphoblastic leukemia. The sequenced sample was PBMCs from the stem cell graft donor, obtained from the stem cell graft. The chain couples TRBV12-3 or TRBV12-4 to TRBJ2-1; possible D gene TRBD2, 6 bases. This CDR3 reads CASSNGVAAGNEQFF. CDR3 in DNA: TGTGCCAGCAGCAACGGGGTAGCGGCGGGGAATGAGCAGTTCTTC.